What follows are 7 T cell receptor beta chains derived from one specimen sequenced in a study of blood T cells in healthy people across ages. Sample-barcoded 5' priming and a J-beta primer mix drove a second PCR of roughly 6 to 12 cycles. TCRdb analysed the 5' RACE reads with MiXCR anew, one entry per CDR3 protein. The table records under 2,000,000 distinct CDR3 sequences, about 49% of them present only once. The sample taken for sequencing was blood. These receptors all stem from a woman aged 40 to 49 in good health.

This clonotype occurred a few times. The rearrangement uses TRBV6-2 or TRBV6-3 and TRBJ2-5; TRBD2 agrees at 8 bases. Trimming at V came to 6 bases and at J to 1 base, leaving 7 bases not matched to a gene. Germline CDR1 reads MNHEY; CDR2 reads SVGEGT. The CDR3 length is 15 residues. CDR3 bases: TGTGCCAGCAGACGGAGCGGGGGACCCCAAGAGACCCAGTACTTC. This codes for CASRRSGGPQETQYF.

CDR3 sequence reads: CASSFDRVSAEQYF. DNA of the CDR3: TGTGCCAGCAGTTTCGACAGGGTGAGTGCCGAGCAGTACTTC. The rearrangement uses TRBV27 and TRBJ2-7; 7 bases are shared with TRBD1. The CDR3 consists of 14 residues. Losses at the gene ends were 3 bases for V and 6 bases for J; bases not matched to a gene: 8. Germline V gives CDR1 MNHEY, CDR2 SMNVEV (reference sequence).

DNA for the CDR3: TGTGCCAGCAGCCACGGAGGGGTAGCGGGCACCGGGGAGCTGTTTTTT. It codes for CASSHGGVAGTGELFF. V gene TRBV7-2 combines with J gene TRBJ2-2, with 7 positions matching TRBD2. The V gene's germline CDR1 is SGHTA and CDR2 FQGNSA. CDR3 length: 16 amino acids. V was pared by 5 bases and J by 4 bases, with 10 bases of the junction left unmatched.

The DNA of the CDR3 is TGCGCCAGCAGCCCCCGGAGTGGGCTACAGGGTCAAACTGAAGCTTTCTTT. It is translated as CASSPRSGLQGQTEAFF. The chain is built from TRBV5-1 and TRBJ1-1, with D maybe TRBD1 (6 bases). This CDR3 region has 17 residues. The V gene's germline CDR1 is SGHRS and CDR2 YFSETQ. The V end was cut by 4 bases, the J end by 5 bases, with 24 bases between.

This clonotype was counted between two and nine times. The gene calls are TRBV12-3 or TRBV12-4 and TRBJ1-2; D gene ambiguous. This CDR3 contains 11 residues. V lost 2 bases and J 5 bases, leaving 3 bases between the germline ends. CDR3 bases: TGTGCCAGCAGTTTACAGTATGGCTACACCTTC. Encoded protein: CASSLQYGYTF.

This clonotype has only a few counts. J is TRBJ1-2 and V is TRBV29-1; D is unresolved. CDR3 length: 13 amino acids. Trimming removed 4 bases from V and 0 bases from J, with 9 bases in between. Germline V gene sequence: CDR1 SQVTM, CDR2 ANQGSEA. DNA for the CDR3: TGCAGCGTTGGTGGGATAGCTAACTATGGCTACACCTTC. Translating gives CSVGGIANYGYTF.

J is TRBJ1-2 and V is TRBV10-3; 10 bases agree with TRBD1. The V gene's germline CDR1 is ENHRY and CDR2 SYGVKD. V was clipped by 2 bases and J by 6 bases; unmatched bases: 9. The CDR3 has 16 amino acids. The CDR3 region is CAISERGTGEKDGYTF. As DNA, the CDR3 is TGTGCCATCAGTGAGAGGGGGACAGGGGAGAAGGATGGCTACACCTTC.